These 10 T cell receptor beta chains share one sample of origin, sequenced in a study of T cell responses to AZD1222 COVID-19 vaccine. Some clones are missing from TCRdb's copy, which holds only in-frame ones; the method was immunoSEQ multiplex PCR. The sample has around 86,000 clones, almost 90% seen once. The sequenced sample was peripheral blood, obtained on day 0 of AZD1222 vaccination. All receptors come from an adult in good health.

The chain has TRBV29-1 and TRBJ1-2; tentative D call: TRBD1 (5 bases). V lost 4 bases, J lost 4 bases, and 16 bases lay in between. Germline-derived CDR1 and CDR2 are SQVTM and ANQGSEA. The CDR3 is 14 amino acids. The CDR3 region has the DNA TGCAGCGTTGCTCCGTCGGGACGGGGCTATGGCTACACCTTC. Its translation is CSVAPSGRGYGYTF.

The V gene is TRBV7-2, the J gene TRBJ2-7; D is undetermined. This CDR3 contains 14 residues. V was pared by 3 bases and J by 4 bases, with 13 bases between. Germline V lookup: CDR1 SGHTA, CDR2 FQGNSA. The CDR3 sequence is CASSFSADEYEQYF. For the CDR3, the DNA is TGTGCCAGCAGCTTCTCGGCGGACGAATACGAGCAGTACTTC. Full variable domain (outside the CDR3, taken from reference TRBV7-2 and TRBJ2-7): GAGVSQSPSNKVTEKGKDVELRCDPISGHTALYWYRQSLGQGLEFLIYFQGNSAPDKSGLPSDRFSAERTGGSVSTLTIQRTQQEDSAVYLCASSFSADEYEQYFGPGTRLTVT.

CDR3 coding DNA: TGTGCCAGCAGCCCCGGACACGACACAGATACGCAGTATTTT. This gives the protein CASSPGHDTDTQYF. The chain combines TRBV7-3 with TRBJ2-3; tentatively, D is TRBD1 (5 bases). This CDR3 has 14 amino acids. Germline V gene sequence: CDR1 SGHTA, CDR2 FQGTGA. The germline V and J ends were trimmed by 5 bases and 2 bases, with 11 bases remaining between them.

The chain has TRBV15 and TRBJ1-3; D might be TRBD1 (6 bases). In germline, CDR1 is LNHNV, CDR2 YYDKDF (reference sequence). The germline V and J ends were trimmed by 0 bases and 4 bases, with 13 bases remaining between them. The CDR3 extends over 16 amino acids. CDR3 loop: CATSRDYGGAGNTIYF. As DNA, the CDR3 is TGTGCCACCAGCAGAGATTACGGGGGCGCGGGAAACACCATATATTTT.

For the CDR3, the DNA is TGTGCAAGTCGCTTAGGACAGCTTAATGAAAAACTGTTTTTT. Protein sequence: CASRLGQLNEKLFF. This chain joins TRBV12-2 and TRBJ1-4; the table's D gene call, TRBD1, was not cross checked with the DNA. TRBV12-2 represents a pseudogene. The CDR3 runs 14 residues.

V and J are TRBV12-3 or TRBV12-4 and TRBJ2-7; D not resolved. This CDR3 has 13 amino acids. V was shortened by 3 bases and J by 4 bases, with 10 bases between the two germline ends. CDR3 loop: CASSLVGYYEQYF. Here the CDR3 DNA reads TGTGCCAGCAGTTTGGTTGGATATTACGAGCAGTACTTC.

This clone was found a few times. Other DNA sequences in this sample translate to the same CDR3. The chain links TRBV9 to TRBJ2-2; D gene uncertain. Germline V lookup: CDR1 SGDLS, CDR2 YYNGEE. This CDR3 has 14 amino acids. Trimming left V 0 bases short and J 4 bases short, with 7 bases between. CDR3 DNA: TGTGCCAGCAGCGTAGAAGGACCCACCGGGGAGCTGTTTTTT. Protein sequence: CASSVEGPTGELFF.

The rearrangement joins TRBV10-3 to TRBJ2-2, with no clear D. The CDR3 spans 14 residues. The germline V and J ends were trimmed by 6 bases and 5 bases, with 13 bases remaining between them. Germline CDR1 is ENHRY and CDR2 is SYGVKD. CDR3 in amino acids: CAISPGVRTGELFF. The CDR3 nucleotides are TGTGCCATCAGCCCCGGCGTGCGGACCGGGGAGCTGTTTTTT.

This clone was found once. The chain carries TRBV6-5 and TRBJ1-1; 9 bases align to TRBD1. V shed 4 bases, J shed 5 bases, and the junction held 2 bases outside the gene matches. The CDR3 sequence is 13 residues long. Germline V lookup: CDR1 MNHEY, CDR2 SVGAGI. This CDR3 is CASSFGQGTEAFF. CDR3 nucleotides: TGTGCCAGCAGTTTCGGACAGGGGACTGAAGCTTTCTTT.

CDR3 sequence (DNA): TGTGCCAGCAGTCTACGTTTGGTAGCGGGGGTCACAGATACGCAGTATTTT. It translates to CASSLRLVAGVTDTQYF. V and J are TRBV28 and TRBJ2-3; 9 bases match TRBD2. Germline loops: CDR1 MDHEN, CDR2 SYDVKM. CDR3 length equals 17 residues. The junction had 11 bases not matched to a gene; V was cut back by 5 bases and J by 2 bases.